These 5 T cell receptor beta chains came from one sample sequenced in a study of blood T cell repertoires in COVID-19. Sequencing was performed with immunoSEQ multiplex PCR; in TCRdb, only in-frame clones are kept and a portion is missing. Among approximately 190,000 clones, around 90% were seen once, and the ten largest hold 0.5% to 0.55%. Sequenced sample: peripheral blood. These receptors all stem from a man aged 45 to 65 with acute or convalescent COVID-19.

The chain combines TRBV7-2 with TRBJ2-7, with TRBD1 matching over 7 bases. This CDR3 spans 14 amino acids. Looked up from germline, CDR1 is SGHTA and CDR2 is FQGNSA. V lost 4 bases and J lost 4; bases outside the gene matches: 7. The CDR3 coding sequence is TGTGCCAGCAGCTGGCGACAGGGCTTATACGAGCAGTACTTC. This gives the protein CASSWRQGLYEQYF.

The chain is built from TRBV2 and TRBJ2-7, with D possibly being TRBD2 (6 bases). The ends were cut back, 7 bases at V and 0 bases at J, with 13 bases in the middle. Germline values: CDR1 SNHLY, CDR2 FYNNEI. This CDR3 has 14 residues. DNA of the CDR3: TGTGCCAGCACGGAGGGCCCTATCTCCTACGAGCAGTACGTC. This sequence encodes CASTEGPISYEQYV.

The count of this clone is one. The gene calls are TRBV7-8 and TRBJ2-7; a weak D match, TRBD2 (6 bases). From germline, CDR1 is SGHVS and CDR2 FQNEAQ. V shed 6 bases and J shed 0 bases, with 6 bases lying between them. The CDR3 length is 12 residues. Here the CDR3 DNA reads TGTGCCAGCAGGGGGGGCTCCTACGAGCAGTACTTC. Its protein product is CASRGGSYEQYF. The variable domain in full, with the rest retrieved from reference TRBV7-8 and TRBJ2-7, is GAGVSQSPRYKVAKRGQDVALRCDPISGHVSLFWYQQALGQGPEFLTYFQNEAQLDKSGLPSDRFFAERPEGSVSTLKIQRTQQEDSAVYLCASRGGSYEQYFGPGTRLTVT.

The chain recombines TRBV20-1 with TRBJ1-5; tentative D call: TRBD1 (6 bases). The CDR3 length is 13 residues. The V gene lost 3 bases and the J gene lost 7 bases, with 13 bases spanning the gap. Germline V CDR1 and CDR2: DFQATT, SNEGSKA (reference sequence). The CDR3 loop is CSASGGPEQPQHF. The CDR3 DNA reads as TGCAGTGCTAGTGGGGGGCCGGAACAGCCCCAGCATTTT.

V usage is TRBV13 and J usage is TRBJ1-1; D is possibly TRBD1 (5 bases). From germline, CDR1 is PRHDT and CDR2 FYEKMQ (reference sequence). The CDR3 runs 14 residues. Trimming shortened V by 5 bases and J by 1 base, and 11 bases separated the two germline ends. For the CDR3, the DNA is TGTGCCAGCAGCCCACCTACAGGGAACACTGAAGCTTTCTTT. It translates to CASSPPTGNTEAFF.